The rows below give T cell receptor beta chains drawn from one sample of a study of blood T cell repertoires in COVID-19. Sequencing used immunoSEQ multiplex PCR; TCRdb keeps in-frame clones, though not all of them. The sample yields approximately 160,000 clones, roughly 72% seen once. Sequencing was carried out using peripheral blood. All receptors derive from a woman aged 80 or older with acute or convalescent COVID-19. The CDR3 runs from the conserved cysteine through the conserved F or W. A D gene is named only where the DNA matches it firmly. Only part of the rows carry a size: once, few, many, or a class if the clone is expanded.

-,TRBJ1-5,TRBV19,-,CATKDSQINQPQHF,TGTGCCACCAAGGACAGCCAAATCAATCAGCCCCAGCATTTT
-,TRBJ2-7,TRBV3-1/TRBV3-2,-,CASSHAGVGEQYF,TGTGCCAGCAGCCACGCAGGGGTTGGGGAGCAGTACTTC
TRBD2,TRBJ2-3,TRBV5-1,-,CASSSGTNTDTQYF,TGCGCCAGCAGCTCCGGGACTAACACAGATACGCAGTATTTT
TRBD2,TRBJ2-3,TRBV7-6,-,CASSLGGLAGIGPDTQYF,TGTGCCAGCAGCTTGGGGGGTCTAGCGGGGATCGGGCCAGATACGCAGTATTTT
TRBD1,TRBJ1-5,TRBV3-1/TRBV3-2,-,CASLRDRGNQPQHF,TGTGCCAGCCTCCGGGACAGGGGTAATCAGCCCCAGCATTTT
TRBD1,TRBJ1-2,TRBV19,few,CASRGTVTTNYGYTF,TGTGCCAGTAGGGGGACAGTCACGACTAACTATGGCTACACCTTC
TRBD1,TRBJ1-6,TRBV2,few,CASSEGGQYNSPLHF,TGTGCCAGCAGTGAAGGGGGACAGTATAATTCACCCCTCCACTTT
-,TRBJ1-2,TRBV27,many,CASSLVGDSNYGYTF,TGTGCCAGCAGTTTAGTGGGGGACTCTAACTATGGCTACACCTTC
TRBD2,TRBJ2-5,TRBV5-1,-,CASSLDGGSGAETQYF,TGCGCCAGCAGCTTGGATGGAGGGAGCGGGGCAGAGACCCAGTACTTC
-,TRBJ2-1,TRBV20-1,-,CSASGPGSGNEQFF,TGCAGTGCCAGTGGGCCCGGGAGTGGGAATGAGCAGTTCTTC
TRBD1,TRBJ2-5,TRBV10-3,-,CAISRGTGQETQYF,TGTGCCATCAGCCGCGGGACAGGGCAAGAGACCCAGTACTTC
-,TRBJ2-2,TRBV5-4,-,CASSLGGRTGELFF,TGTGCCAGCAGCTTAGGAGGTCGCACCGGGGAGCTGTTTTTT
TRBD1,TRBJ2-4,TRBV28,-,CASTPDRGDGILAKNIQYF,TGTGCCAGCACCCCGGACAGGGGCGACGGTATTCTAGCCAAAAACATTCAGTACTTC
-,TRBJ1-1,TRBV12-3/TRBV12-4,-,CASRLNQNGAFF,TGTGCCAGCAGGCTAAACCAAAACGGGGCTTTCTTT
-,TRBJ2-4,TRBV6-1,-,CASSEEKAGYF,TGTGCCAGCAGTGAAGAAAAAGCCGGGTACTTC